A single sample gave rise to the 8 T cell receptor beta chains below, sequenced in a study of PD-1 blockade in classical Hodgkin lymphoma. All the patients suffered relapse after autologous stem cell transplantation, and brentuximab vedotin exposure differed. The table came from immunoSEQ multiplex PCR; TCRdb's copy has only in-frame clones and leaves some out. This sample has fewer than 100,000 clones; roughly 92% occur once, and the top ten carry 2.5% to 3.5%. The sample here was peripheral blood mononuclear cells (PBMCs), taken at baseline. The receptors originated from a human donor with classical Hodgkin lymphoma.

This clone was seen only once. The chain links TRBV2 to TRBJ2-3; 9 bases fit TRBD1. The germline V gene encodes CDR1 SNHLY and CDR2 FYNNEI. V lost 10 bases and J lost 1; bases outside the gene matches: 12. The CDR3 runs 16 residues. In DNA form, the CDR3 reads TGTGCCATAAACCTCAGGACAGGGGCCCGCACAGATACGCAGTATTTT. It translates to CAINLRTGARTDTQYF.

This sequence joins TRBV6-5 and TRBJ2-7; maybe TRBD2 (5 bases). The CDR3 runs to 14 residues. V lost 6 bases and J 4 bases, leaving 16 bases between the germline ends. Per the germline V gene, CDR1 is MNHEY and CDR2 is SVGAGI. CDR3 nucleotide sequence: TGTGCCAGCAGGATGGAGGTAAAGAATTACGAGCAGTACTTC. This sequence encodes CASRMEVKNYEQYF.

V usage is TRBV4-1 and J usage is TRBJ2-5, with 10 nucleotides matching TRBD1. CDR1 and CDR2 from the germline V gene are MGHRA and YSYEKL. CDR3 length: 15 residues. With V trimmed by 2 bases and J by 2 bases, 2 bases remained unmatched. The CDR3 is CASSQQDRGQETQYF. The CDR3 region has the DNA TGCGCCAGCAGCCAACAGGACAGGGGGCAAGAGACCCAGTACTTC.

This chain uses TRBV6-4 with TRBJ2-3, with TRBD2 identical over 9 bases. The CDR3 is 13 amino acids. Germline V gene data show CDR1 as MRHNA and CDR2 as SNTAGT. The junction had 8 bases not matched to a gene; V was cut back by 8 bases and J by 8 bases. CDR3 in DNA: TGTGCCAGCGGGCAAGCGGGAGGTGGTACGCAGTATTTT. Its protein is CASGQAGGGTQYF.

This sequence joins TRBV5-6 and TRBJ2-7; TRBD1 might be the D (9 bases). Trimming removed 3 bases at V and 6 bases at J, with 19 bases between. Germline CDR1 is SGHDT and CDR2 is YYEEEE. The CDR3 length is 15 residues. CDR3 nucleotides: TGTGCCAGCAGCTCGGGAGGGGGACAGGGCGGCGAGCAGTACTTC. Protein product: CASSSGGGQGGEQYF.

This chain links TRBV6-5 with TRBJ2-7; D is possibly TRBD2 (5 bases). In germline, CDR1 is MNHEY, CDR2 SVGAGI. This CDR3 contains 12 residues. Between the trimmed V and J ends, which lost 5 bases and 9 bases, there was a span of 14 bases. CDR3 protein: CASSTPLGRQYF. CDR3 nucleotides: TGTGCCAGCAGTACCCCTTTGGGGAGGCAGTACTTC.

The chain is built from TRBV7-2 and TRBJ2-7; D gene ambiguous. Trimming stripped 4 bases from V and 0 bases from J, with 10 bases between. This CDR3 is built from 14 residues. CDR1 and CDR2 from the germline V gene are SGHTA and FQGNSA. CDR3 in DNA: TGTGCCAGCAGCTGGACGGTGAGCTCCTACGAGCAGTACTTC. Translated, it gives CASSWTVSSYEQYF. The full variable domain, rest sourced from reference TRBV7-2 and TRBJ2-7, is GAGVSQSPSNKVTEKGKDVELRCDPISGHTALYWYRQSLGQGLEFLIYFQGNSAPDKSGLPSDRFSAERTGGSVSTLTIQRTQQEDSAVYLCASSWTVSSYEQYFGPGTRLTVT.

The count of this clone is one. The chain employs TRBV5-4 and TRBJ2-6; 11 bases align to TRBD1. The germline CDR1 and CDR2 sequences are SGHNT and YYREEE (reference sequence). V lost 4 bases and J lost 3; bases outside the gene matches: 9. The CDR3 runs 18 residues. CDR3 nucleotides: TGTGCCAGCAGCAACCCTCGGACAGGGGGCTTTGGGGCCAACGTCCTGACTTTC. It yields the protein CASSNPRTGGFGANVLTF.